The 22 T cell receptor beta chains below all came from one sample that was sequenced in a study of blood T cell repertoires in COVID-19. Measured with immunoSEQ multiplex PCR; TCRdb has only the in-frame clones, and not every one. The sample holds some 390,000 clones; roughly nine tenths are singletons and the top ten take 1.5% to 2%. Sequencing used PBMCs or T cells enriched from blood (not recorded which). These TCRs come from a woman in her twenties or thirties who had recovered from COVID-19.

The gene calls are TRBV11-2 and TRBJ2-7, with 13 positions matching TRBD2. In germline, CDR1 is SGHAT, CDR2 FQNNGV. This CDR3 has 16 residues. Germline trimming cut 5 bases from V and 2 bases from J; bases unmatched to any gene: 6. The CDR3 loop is CASSNTGTSGTYEQYF. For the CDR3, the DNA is TGTGCCAGCAGCAACACAGGGACTAGCGGGACCTACGAGCAGTACTTC.

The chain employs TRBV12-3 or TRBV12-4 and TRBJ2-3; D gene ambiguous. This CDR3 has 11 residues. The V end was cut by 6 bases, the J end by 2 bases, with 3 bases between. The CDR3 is CASSYTDTQYF. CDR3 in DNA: TGTGCCAGCAGCTACACAGATACGCAGTATTTT.

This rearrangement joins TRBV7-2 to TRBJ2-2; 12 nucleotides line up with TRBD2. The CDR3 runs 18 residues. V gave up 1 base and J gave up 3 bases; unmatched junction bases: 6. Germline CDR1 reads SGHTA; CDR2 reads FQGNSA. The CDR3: CASSLGLAGGPDTGELFF. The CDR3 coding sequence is TGTGCCAGCAGCTTAGGGCTAGCGGGAGGGCCGGACACCGGGGAGCTGTTTTTT.

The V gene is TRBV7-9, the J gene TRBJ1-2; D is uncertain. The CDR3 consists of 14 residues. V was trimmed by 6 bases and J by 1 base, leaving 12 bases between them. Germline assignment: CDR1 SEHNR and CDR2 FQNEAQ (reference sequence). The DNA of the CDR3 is TGTGCCAGCAGACCCCCCGGGATTAACTATGGCTACACCTTC. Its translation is CASRPPGINYGYTF.

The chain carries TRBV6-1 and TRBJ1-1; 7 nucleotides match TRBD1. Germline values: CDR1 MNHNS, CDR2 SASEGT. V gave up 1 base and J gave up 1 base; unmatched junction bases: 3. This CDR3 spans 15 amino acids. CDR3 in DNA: TGTGCCAGCAGTGAAGTAGGGGGCCCGAACACTGAAGCTTTCTTT. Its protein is CASSEVGGPNTEAFF.

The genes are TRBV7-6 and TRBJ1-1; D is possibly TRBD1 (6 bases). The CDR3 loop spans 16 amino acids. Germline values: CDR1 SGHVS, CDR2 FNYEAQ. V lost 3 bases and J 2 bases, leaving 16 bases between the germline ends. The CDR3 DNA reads TGTGCCAGCAGCTTGGGGGCAGGGGTAACTAACACTGAAGCTTTCTTT. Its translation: CASSLGAGVTNTEAFF. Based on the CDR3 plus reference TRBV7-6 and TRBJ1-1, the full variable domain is GAGVSQSPRYKVTKRGQDVALRCDPISGHVSLYWYRQALGQGPEFLTYFNYEAQQDKSGLPNDRFSAERPEGSISTLTIQRTEQRDSAMYRCASSLGAGVTNTEAFFGQGTRLTVV.

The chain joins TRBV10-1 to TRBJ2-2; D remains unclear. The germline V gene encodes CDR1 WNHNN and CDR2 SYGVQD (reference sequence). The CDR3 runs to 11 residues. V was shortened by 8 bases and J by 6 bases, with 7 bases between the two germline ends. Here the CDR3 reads CASPSSGELFF. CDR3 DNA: TGCGCCAGCCCCTCTTCCGGGGAGCTGTTTTTT.

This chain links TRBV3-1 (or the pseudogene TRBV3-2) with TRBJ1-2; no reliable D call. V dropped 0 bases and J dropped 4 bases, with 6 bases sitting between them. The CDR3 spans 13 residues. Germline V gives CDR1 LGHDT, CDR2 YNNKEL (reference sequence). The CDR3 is CASSQENTYGYTF. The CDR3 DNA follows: TGTGCCAGCAGCCAAGAGAACACCTATGGCTACACCTTC.

This chain's CDR3 is CASSERGNTQYF. The CDR3 region has the DNA TGTGCCAGCAGTGAGCGGGGGAATACGCAGTATTTT. The rearrangement joins TRBV9 to TRBJ2-3; 8 positions agree with TRBD2. Trimming cost V 5 bases and J 7 bases; bases outside gene matches: 3. The V gene's germline CDR1 is SGDLS and CDR2 YYNGEE. The CDR3 spans 12 residues. Looking up the rest from reference TRBV9 and TRBJ2-3 gives the full variable domain: DSGVTQTPKHLITATGQRVTLRCSPRSGDLSVYWYQQSLDQGLQFLIQYYNGEERAKGNILERFSAQQFPDLHSELNLSSLELGDSALYFCASSERGNTQYFGPGTRLTVL.

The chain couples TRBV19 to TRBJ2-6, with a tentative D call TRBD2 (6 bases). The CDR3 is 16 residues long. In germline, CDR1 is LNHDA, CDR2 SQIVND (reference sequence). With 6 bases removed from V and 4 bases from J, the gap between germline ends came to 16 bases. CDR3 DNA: TGTGCCAGTAGGCCCCTCGGAGGGGCCGGGGCCAACGTCCTGACTTTC. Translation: CASRPLGGAGANVLTF.

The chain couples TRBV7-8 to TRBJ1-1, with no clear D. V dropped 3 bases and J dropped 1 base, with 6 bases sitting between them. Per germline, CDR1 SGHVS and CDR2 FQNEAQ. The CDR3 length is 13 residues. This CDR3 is CASSFDWNTEAFF. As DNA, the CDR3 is TGTGCCAGCAGCTTTGACTGGAACACTGAAGCTTTCTTT.

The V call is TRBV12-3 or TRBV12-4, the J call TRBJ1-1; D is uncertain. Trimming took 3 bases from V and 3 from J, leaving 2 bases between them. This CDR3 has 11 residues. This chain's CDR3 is CASSFYTEAFF. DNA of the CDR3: TGTGCCAGCAGTTTCTACACTGAAGCTTTCTTT.

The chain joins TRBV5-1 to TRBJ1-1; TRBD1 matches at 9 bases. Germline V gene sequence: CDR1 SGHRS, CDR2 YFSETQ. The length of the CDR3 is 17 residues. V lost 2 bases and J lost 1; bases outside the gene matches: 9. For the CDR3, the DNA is TGCGCCAGCAGCTTAACTTACAGGGGGCAAGAGAACACTGAAGCTTTCTTT. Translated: CASSLTYRGQENTEAFF. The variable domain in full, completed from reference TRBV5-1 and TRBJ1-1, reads KAGVTQTPRYLIKTRGQQVTLSCSPISGHRSVSWYQQTPGQGLQFLFEYFSETQRNKGNFPGRFSGRQFSNSRSEMNVSTLELGDSALYLCASSLTYRGQENTEAFFGQGTRLTVV.

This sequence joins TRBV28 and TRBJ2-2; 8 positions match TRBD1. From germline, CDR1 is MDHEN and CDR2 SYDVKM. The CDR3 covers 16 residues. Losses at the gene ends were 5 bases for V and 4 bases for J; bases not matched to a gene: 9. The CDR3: CASSPRTGTLTGELFF. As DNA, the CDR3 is TGTGCCAGCAGTCCCAGGACAGGGACCCTCACCGGGGAGCTGTTTTTT.

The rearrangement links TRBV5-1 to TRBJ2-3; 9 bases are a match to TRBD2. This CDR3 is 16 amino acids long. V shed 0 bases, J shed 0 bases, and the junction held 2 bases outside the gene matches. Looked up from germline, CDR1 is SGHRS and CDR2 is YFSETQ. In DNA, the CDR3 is TGCGCCAGCAGCTTGGCTAGCGGGACTAGCACAGATACGCAGTATTTT. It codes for CASSLASGTSTDTQYF.

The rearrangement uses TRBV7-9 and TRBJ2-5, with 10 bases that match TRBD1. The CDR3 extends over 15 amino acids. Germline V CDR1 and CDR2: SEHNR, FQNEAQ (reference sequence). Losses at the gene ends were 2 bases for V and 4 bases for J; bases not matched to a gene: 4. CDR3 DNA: TGTGCCAGCAGCTTATGGGACAGGGGTGGAGAGACCCAGTACTTC. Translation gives CASSLWDRGGETQYF.

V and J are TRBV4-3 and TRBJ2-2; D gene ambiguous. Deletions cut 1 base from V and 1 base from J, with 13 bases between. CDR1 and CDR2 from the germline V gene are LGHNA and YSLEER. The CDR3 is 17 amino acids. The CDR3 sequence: CASSQVVLLGNTGELFF. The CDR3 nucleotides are TGCGCCAGCAGCCAAGTCGTTTTGCTAGGGAACACCGGGGAGCTGTTTTTT.

DNA of the CDR3: TGCGCCAGCAGCCCCGGGACAGGGCCGGGGCTGAACACTGAAGCTTTCTTT. Amino acid sequence: CASSPGTGPGLNTEAFF. This sequence joins TRBV5-1 and TRBJ1-1; 9 bases map to TRBD1. In germline, CDR1 is SGHRS, CDR2 YFSETQ. The ends lost 4 bases at V and 0 bases at J; junction bases unmatched: 10. This CDR3 is built from 17 residues.

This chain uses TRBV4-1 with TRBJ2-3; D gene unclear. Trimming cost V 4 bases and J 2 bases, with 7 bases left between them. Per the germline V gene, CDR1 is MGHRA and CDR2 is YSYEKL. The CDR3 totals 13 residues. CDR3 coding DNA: TGCGCCAGCAGCCTCGCCTACACAGATACGCAGTATTTT. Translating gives CASSLAYTDTQYF.

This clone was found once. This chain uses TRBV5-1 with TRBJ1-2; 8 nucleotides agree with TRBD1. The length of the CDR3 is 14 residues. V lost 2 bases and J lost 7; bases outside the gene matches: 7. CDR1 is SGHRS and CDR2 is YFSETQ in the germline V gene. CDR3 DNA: TGCGCCAGCAGCTTAGACAGGGGCGGGATTGGCTACACCTTC. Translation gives CASSLDRGGIGYTF.

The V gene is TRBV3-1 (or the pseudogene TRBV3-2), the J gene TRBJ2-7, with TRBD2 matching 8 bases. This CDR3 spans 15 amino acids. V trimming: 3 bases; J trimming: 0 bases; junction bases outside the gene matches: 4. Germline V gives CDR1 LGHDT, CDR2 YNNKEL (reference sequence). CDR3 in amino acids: CASSHGLAVSYEQYF. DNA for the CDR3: TGTGCCAGCAGCCATGGACTAGCAGTCTCCTACGAGCAGTACTTC.

CDR3 sequence (DNA): TGCGCCAGCAGCCCAACCGAATCCTATAGCAATCAGCCCCAGCATTTT. Protein sequence: CASSPTESYSNQPQHF. V is TRBV4-1 and J is TRBJ1-5; D gene unclear. CDR1 is MGHRA, CDR2 YSYEKL, per germline. Trimming pared 4 bases from V and 0 bases from J, leaving 13 bases between. This CDR3 region has 16 residues.